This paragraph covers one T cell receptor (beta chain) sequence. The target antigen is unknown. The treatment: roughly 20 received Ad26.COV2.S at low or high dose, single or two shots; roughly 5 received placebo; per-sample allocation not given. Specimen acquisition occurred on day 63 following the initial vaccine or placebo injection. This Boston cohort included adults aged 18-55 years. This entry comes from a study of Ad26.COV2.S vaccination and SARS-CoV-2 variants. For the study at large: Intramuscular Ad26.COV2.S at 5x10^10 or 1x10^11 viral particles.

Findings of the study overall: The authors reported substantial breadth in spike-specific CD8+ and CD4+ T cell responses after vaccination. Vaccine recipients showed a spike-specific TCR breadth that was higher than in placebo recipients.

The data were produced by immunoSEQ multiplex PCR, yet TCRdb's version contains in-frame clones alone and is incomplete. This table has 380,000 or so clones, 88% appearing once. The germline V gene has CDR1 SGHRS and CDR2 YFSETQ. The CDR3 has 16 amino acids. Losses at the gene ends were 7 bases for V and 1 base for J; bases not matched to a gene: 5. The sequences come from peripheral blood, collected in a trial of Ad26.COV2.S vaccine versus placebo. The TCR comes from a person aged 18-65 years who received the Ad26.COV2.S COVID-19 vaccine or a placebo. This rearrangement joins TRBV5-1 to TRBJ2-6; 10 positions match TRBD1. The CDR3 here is CASHRDRGSGANVLTF. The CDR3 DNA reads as TGCGCCAGCCACCGGGACAGGGGATCTGGGGCCAACGTCCTGACTTTC.